This T cell receptor beta chain stems from a study of cytomegalovirus exposure and HLA in healthy donors. Study findings and constraints: Earlier results showed most TCR beta V segments being productive about 90% or about 30% of the time.

From germline, CDR1 is MNHEY and CDR2 SVGAGI. The length of the CDR3 is 11 residues. The V segment lost 4 bases and the J segment 13 bases; nucleotides outside the gene matches: 3. Notes on this clone: The antigen is not known.

It was with 60 Vbeta and 13 Jbeta primers that the PCR ran. Profiling relied on immunoSEQ multiplex PCR, and the TCRdb table lists in-frame clones only, not all of them. The sample carries hundreds of thousands of clones, about 90% recorded once. The TCR comes from a woman between 18 and 29 years old in good health and CMV-seronegative. The specimen was PBMCs. The chain joins TRBV6-5 to TRBJ2-1, with 8 bases that match TRBD1. CDR3 coding DNA: TGTGCCAGCAGTTTGGGACAGGTTCAGTTCTTC. The encoded protein is CASSLGQVQFF.